This T cell receptor beta chain derives from a study of blood T cell repertoires in COVID-19. In the study overall: The United States, Italy and Spain provided the acute and convalescent COVID-19 samples. Nucleic acid was either cDNA or gDNA, and it came from T cells, B-cell-depleted T cells, or PBMCs.

Authors' processing steps: Nucleated cell number was recorded as an estimate derived from reference gene primer amplification. The protocol was immunoSEQ multiplex PCR, while the TCRdb copy is restricted to in-frame clones and leaves out a portion. V, J and clone size are those of that table, while D and trimming were read from the DNA. The data show about 220,000 clones, approximately 80% seen once. Trimming left V 1 base short and J 2 bases short, with 14 bases between. CDR3 size: 16 residues. Germline V CDR1 and CDR2: SEHNR, FQNEAQ (reference sequence). This receptor was identified in a man between 40 and 49 years old who had recovered from COVID-19. The V and J genes are TRBV7-9 and TRBJ1-2; D perhaps matches TRBD1 (5 bases). The sequencing sample was made of peripheral blood. In nucleotides, the CDR3 is TGTGCCAGCAGCTTAGGATGGCGGGGACTCAACTATGGCTACACCTTC. It codes for CASSLGWRGLNYGYTF.